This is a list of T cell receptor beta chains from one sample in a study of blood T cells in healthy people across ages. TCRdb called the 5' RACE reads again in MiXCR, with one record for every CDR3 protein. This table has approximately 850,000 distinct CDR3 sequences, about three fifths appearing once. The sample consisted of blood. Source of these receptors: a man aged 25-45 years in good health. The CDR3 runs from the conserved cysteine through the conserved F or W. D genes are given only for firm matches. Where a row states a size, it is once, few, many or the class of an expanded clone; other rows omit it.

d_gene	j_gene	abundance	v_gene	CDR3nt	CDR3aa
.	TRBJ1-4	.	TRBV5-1	TGCGCCAGCAGCTTGGGGACCCCGACAACTAATGAAAAACTGTTTTTT	CASSLGTPTTNEKLFF
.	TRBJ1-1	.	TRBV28	TGTGCCAGCAGCTACGAGTTACGAAACACTGAAGCTTTCTTT	CASSYELRNTEAFF
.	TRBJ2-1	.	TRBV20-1	TGCAGTGCCCCCGGGGGAGGTGATGAGCAGTTCTTC	CSAPGGGDEQFF
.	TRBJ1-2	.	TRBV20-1	TGCAGTGCCACTGGAGGTTTATATGGCTACACCTTC	CSATGGLYGYTF
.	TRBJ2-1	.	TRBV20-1	TGCAGTGCTAGAGTTCCAGGTTATGAGCAGTTCTTC	CSARVPGYEQFF
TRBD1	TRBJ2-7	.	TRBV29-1	TGCAGCGTTGAAAAGGGGACAGGGTACGAGCAGTACTTC	CSVEKGTGYEQYF
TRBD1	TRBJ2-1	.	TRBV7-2	TGTGCCAGCAGCTTAGTGGGACAGTCCTACAATGAGCAGTTCTTC	CASSLVGQSYNEQFF
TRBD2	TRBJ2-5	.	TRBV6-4	TGTGCCAGCAGTGACATAAGCGGGGGTAACAATGAGCAGTACTTC	CASSDISGGNNEQYF
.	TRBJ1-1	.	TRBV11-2	TGTGCCAGCAGCTCCCGGGTAGAAGCTTTCTTT	CASSSRVEAFF
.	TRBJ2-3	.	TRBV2	TGTGCCAGCAGTCCCACCGGGATAAAGGGCACAGATACGCAGTATTTT	CASSPTGIKGTDTQYF
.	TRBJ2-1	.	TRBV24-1	TGTGCCACCAGTGATTTGCAGTCCGGGTCTTACAATGAGCAGTTCTTC	CATSDLQSGSYNEQFF
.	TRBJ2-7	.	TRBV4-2	TGTGCCAGCAGCCAAGAACCGGGACGGGCATACGAGCAGTACTTC	CASSQEPGRAYEQYF
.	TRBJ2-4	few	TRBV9	TGTGCCAGCAGCGTAGACCTTGGGGCCAAAAACATTCAGTACTTC	CASSVDLGAKNIQYF
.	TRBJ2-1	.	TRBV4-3	TGCGCCAGCAGCCAAGATTTAGGGGCTAGCGACGGGTACAATGAGCAGTTCTTC	CASSQDLGASDGYNEQFF
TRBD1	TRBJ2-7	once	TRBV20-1	TGCAGTGCTAGCCCCCACAGGGGCACCGAGCAGTACTTC	CSASPHRGTEQYF